These 22 T cell receptor beta chains were sequenced from one sample in a study of CD8+ T cells in alopecia areata. As for treatment: oral pan-JAK inhibitor, 5-10 mg twice daily. Reverse transcription of extracted RNA yielded cDNA, which provided the sequencing template. Data came from immunoSEQ multiplex PCR; TCRdb stores just in-frame clones and leaves some out. The table has about 120,000 clones, 58% seen once; the top ten hold roughly 30%. The sample here was CD8+ T cells sorted from blood, taken at week 4, from a patient treated with tofacitinib. Source of these receptors: a human donor with alopecia areata.

The J gene is TRBJ1-6, the V gene TRBV27; 7 bases are a match to TRBD1. Unmatched junction bases numbered 1, after V lost 2 bases and J lost 6 bases. CDR1 is MNHEY and CDR2 is SMNVEV in the germline V gene (reference sequence). This CDR3 spans 14 amino acids. The DNA of the CDR3 is TGTGCCAGCAGTTTACGGGACAGTAATTCACCCCTCCACTTT. It is translated as CASSLRDSNSPLHF.

This chain links TRBV30 with TRBJ2-7; the D gene is possibly TRBD1 (6 bases). Germline assignment: CDR1 GTSNPN and CDR2 SVGIG (reference sequence). V lost 5 bases to trimming and J lost 2 bases, with 22 bases between them. The CDR3 length is 16 residues. CDR3 nucleotide sequence: TGTGCCTGGTTAAAGAAGGGCTGGACAGCCCCCTACGAGCAGTACTTC. Its protein is CAWLKKGWTAPYEQYF.

With regard to this clone: One junction end disagrees with the germline gene, perhaps due to a read error. This sequence joins TRBV7-7 and TRBJ2-2; 8 positions agree with TRBD1. The CDR3 sequence is 16 residues long. Per the germline V gene, CDR1 is SSHAT and CDR2 is FNYEAQ (reference sequence). CDR3 loop: CASSLGQGRYTGELFF. CDR3 bases: TGTGCTAGCAGCTTAGGACAGGGACGGTACACCGGGGAGCTGTTTTTT.

The rearrangement links TRBV11-3 to TRBJ2-1; D may correspond to TRBD1 or TRBD2 (5 bases each). The CDR3 sequence is 15 residues long. Germline CDR1 is SGHNT and CDR2 is YENEEA. Trimming cost V 3 bases and J 5 bases, with 14 bases left between them. The CDR3 region has the DNA TGTGCCAGCAGCTTGAGGGGTTTAGGCGACAATGAGCAGTTCTTC. It translates to CASSLRGLGDNEQFF.

This clone was seen just once. The rearrangement joins TRBV2 to TRBJ1-1; 8 bases are shared with TRBD1. CDR3 length: 15 residues. The germline V gene encodes CDR1 SNHLY and CDR2 FYNNEI. Trimming took 6 bases from V and 3 from J; bases not matched to a gene: 9. The CDR3 DNA is TGTGCCAGCAGGGTGACAGGGGAAATGGACACTGAAGCTTTCTTT. Encoded protein: CASRVTGEMDTEAFF.

The V gene is TRBV13, the J gene TRBJ1-6; possible D gene TRBD1, 6 bases. V shed 5 bases and J shed 8 bases, with 13 bases lying between them. CDR3 length equals 14 residues. Germline V gives CDR1 PRHDT, CDR2 FYEKMQ (reference sequence). The CDR3 DNA reads TGTGCCAGCAGCCCGACCAGGGGTGATTCACCCCTCCACTTT. Protein product: CASSPTRGDSPLHF.

CDR3 amino acids: CSAPWGTGELFF. DNA for the CDR3: TGCAGCGCCCCGTGGGGCACCGGGGAGCTGTTTTTT. The chain uses TRBV29-1 and TRBJ2-2; D is unclear. Germline assignment: CDR1 SQVTM and CDR2 ANQGSEA. CDR3 length: 12 amino acids. V lost 7 bases and J lost 4, with 10 bases in between.

J is TRBJ1-2 and V is TRBV29-1, with D uncertain. Deletions cut 4 bases from V and 6 bases from J, with 9 bases between. CDR3 length: 11 amino acids. The germline V gene has CDR1 SQVTM and CDR2 ANQGSEA. The CDR3 DNA reads TGCAGCGTTGCTGTCAGAAATGGCTACACCTTC. This encodes CSVAVRNGYTF.

This chain connects TRBV14 to TRBJ1-1; the D gene is possibly TRBD1 (6 bases). Trimming took off 4 bases at V and 6 bases at J, with 9 bases between the two ends. Germline V lookup: CDR1 SGHDN, CDR2 FVKESK. The CDR3 loop spans 12 amino acids. Here the CDR3 reads CASSLGTPEAFF. The CDR3 DNA is TGTGCCAGCAGCCTTGGGACACCTGAAGCTTTCTTT.

This chain connects TRBV4-1 to TRBJ2-5; 9 bases line up with TRBD2. CDR1 is MGHRA, CDR2 YSYEKL, per germline. J lost 5 bases, V lost 0 bases, and 7 bases had no gene match. CDR3 length: 16 amino acids. As DNA, the CDR3 is TGCGCCAGCAGCCAAGATGTGAGCGGGGGGCGTGAGACCCAGTACTTC. Translated: CASSQDVSGGRETQYF.

This chain connects TRBV11-1 to TRBJ2-7; D unclear. The CDR3 is made up of 12 amino acids. Trimming removed 2 bases from V and 0 bases from J, with 2 bases in between. The germline CDR1 and CDR2 sequences are SGHAT and FQDESV (reference sequence). CDR3 sequence reads: CASSLTSYEQYF. CDR3 bases: TGTGCCAGCAGCTTAACCTCCTACGAGCAGTACTTC.

This rearrangement joins TRBV29-1 to TRBJ2-7; D not certain. CDR3 size: 14 residues. Germline CDR1 SQVTM, CDR2 ANQGSEA. V gave up 2 bases and J gave up 4 bases, with 15 bases separating them. The CDR3 loop reads CSVELDRHQYEQYF. The CDR3 DNA follows: TGCAGCGTTGAATTGGACCGCCATCAATACGAGCAGTACTTC.

This clone was observed a handful of times. This chain links TRBV27 with TRBJ2-1, with D possibly being TRBD2 (5 bases). The CDR3 sequence is 15 residues long. Germline assignment: CDR1 MNHEY and CDR2 SMNVEV (reference sequence). Trimming cost V 5 bases and J 9 bases, with 20 bases left between them. In DNA, the CDR3 is TGTGCCAGCAGTCCTACCCCCGAGGGAATCGGTGAGCAGTTCTTC. The encoded protein is CASSPTPEGIGEQFF.

The chain combines TRBV30 with TRBJ2-5; D gene uncertain. The CDR3 sequence is 14 residues long. V dropped 0 bases and J dropped 1 base, with 9 bases sitting between them. CDR1 is GTSNPN and CDR2 is SVGIG in the germline V gene (reference sequence). CDR3 sequence reads: CAWSVLGPQETQYF. The CDR3 nucleotides read TGTGCCTGGAGTGTACTGGGCCCCCAAGAGACCCAGTACTTC.

V is TRBV15 and J is TRBJ2-1; 12 nucleotides agree with TRBD2. J lost 2 bases, V lost 5 bases, and 13 bases had no gene match. Germline assignment: CDR1 LNHNV and CDR2 YYDKDF (reference sequence). This CDR3 contains 19 residues. CDR3 sequence reads: CATSAELPGTSGPYNEQFF. CDR3 DNA: TGTGCCACCAGCGCAGAGTTGCCCGGGACTAGCGGGCCCTACAATGAGCAGTTCTTC.

The chain combines TRBV4-1 with TRBJ2-3, with 8 bases that match TRBD1. The V and J ends lost 0 bases and 1 base, in that order; junction bases with no gene match: 0. This CDR3 spans 15 amino acids. In germline, CDR1 is MGHRA, CDR2 YSYEKL. DNA for the CDR3: TGCGCCAGCAGCCAAGAGGACAGGGGCACAGATACGCAGTATTTT. It is translated as CASSQEDRGTDTQYF.

The chain has TRBV5-6 and TRBJ1-2; D is unresolved. The V and J ends lost 0 bases and 0 bases respectively, with 12 bases between them. The CDR3 runs 16 residues. Germline assignment: CDR1 SGHDT and CDR2 YYEEEE. The CDR3 DNA follows: TGTGCCAGCAGCTTGGATCGGCAGTCGGCTAACTATGGCTACACCTTC. This gives the protein CASSLDRQSANYGYTF.

The chain carries TRBV7-2 and TRBJ2-7; D is uncertain. With 0 bases removed from V and 1 base from J, the gap between germline ends came to 7 bases. This CDR3 is built from 14 residues. Germline V gives CDR1 SGHTA, CDR2 FQGNSA. Here the CDR3 reads CASSLADGSYEQYF. Written as DNA, the CDR3 is TGTGCCAGCAGCTTAGCCGACGGGTCCTACGAGCAGTACTTC.

This rearrangement joins TRBV30 to TRBJ2-6; D unresolved. This CDR3 contains 17 residues. Germline CDR1 and CDR2: GTSNPN and SVGIG (reference sequence). Trimming pared 3 bases from V and 0 bases from J, leaving 15 bases between. The DNA of the CDR3 is TGTGCCTGGAGCTCCCCGGGCCGGAGCTCTGGGGCCAACGTCCTGACTTTC. Encoded protein: CAWSSPGRSSGANVLTF.

This chain connects TRBV9 to TRBJ2-7, with unresolved D. Germline V gives CDR1 SGDLS, CDR2 YYNGEE. The CDR3 length is 13 residues. V lost 3 bases, J lost 1 base, and 8 bases lay in between. The CDR3 region is CASSAPSSYEQYF. The CDR3 region has the DNA TGTGCCAGCAGCGCCCCATCTTCCTACGAGCAGTACTTC.

V is TRBV29-1 and J is TRBJ2-3; the D is unclear. Trimming removed 5 bases from V and 4 bases from J, with 4 bases in between. The CDR3 extends over 10 amino acids. CDR1 and CDR2 (germline): SQVTM, ANQGSEA. The CDR3 reads CSVLADTQYF. The CDR3 bases are TGCAGCGTTTTGGCAGATACGCAGTATTTT.

The chain is built from TRBV29-1 and TRBJ1-2; TRBD1 agrees at 8 bases. Looked up from germline, CDR1 is SQVTM and CDR2 is ANQGSEA. Losses at the gene ends were 5 bases for V and 8 bases for J; bases not matched to a gene: 10. CDR3 length: 13 amino acids. CDR3 nucleotide sequence: TGCAGCGTTATCCCACCAGGGGGCGACGGCTACACCTTC. Translating gives CSVIPPGGDGYTF.